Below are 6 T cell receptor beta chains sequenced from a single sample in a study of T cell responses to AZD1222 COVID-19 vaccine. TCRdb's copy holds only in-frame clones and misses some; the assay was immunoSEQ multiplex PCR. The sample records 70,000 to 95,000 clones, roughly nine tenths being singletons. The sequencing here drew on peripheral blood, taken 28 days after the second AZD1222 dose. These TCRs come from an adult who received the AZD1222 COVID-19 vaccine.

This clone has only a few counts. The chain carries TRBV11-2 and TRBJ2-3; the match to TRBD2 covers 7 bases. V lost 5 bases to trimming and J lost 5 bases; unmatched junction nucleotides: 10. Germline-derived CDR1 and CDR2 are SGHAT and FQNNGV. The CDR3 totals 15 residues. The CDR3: CASSGETSRGDTQYF. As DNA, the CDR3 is TGTGCCAGCAGCGGAGAGACTAGCCGGGGAGATACGCAGTATTTT.

CDR3: CAWSVGQGYFSGANVLTF. The CDR3 coding sequence is TGTGCCTGGAGTGTGGGTCAGGGGTACTTCTCTGGGGCCAACGTCCTGACTTTC. This chain uses TRBV30 with TRBJ2-6; a possible D gene is TRBD1 (6 bases). Germline CDR1 is GTSNPN and CDR2 is SVGIG (reference sequence). The ends were cut back, 0 bases at V and 0 bases at J, with 15 bases in the middle. This CDR3 region has 18 residues.

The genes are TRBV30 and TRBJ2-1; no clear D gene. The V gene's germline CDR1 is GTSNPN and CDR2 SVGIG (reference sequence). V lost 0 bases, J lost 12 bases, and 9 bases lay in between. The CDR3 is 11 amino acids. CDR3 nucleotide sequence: TGTGCCTGGAGTGTACTGGGTTGGCAGTTCTTC. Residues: CAWSVLGWQFF.

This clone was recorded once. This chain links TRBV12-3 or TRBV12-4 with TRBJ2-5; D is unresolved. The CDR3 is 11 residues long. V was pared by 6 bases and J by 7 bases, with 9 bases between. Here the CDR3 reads CASSLLGTQYF. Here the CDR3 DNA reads TGTGCCAGCAGCCTCTTGGGGACCCAGTACTTC.

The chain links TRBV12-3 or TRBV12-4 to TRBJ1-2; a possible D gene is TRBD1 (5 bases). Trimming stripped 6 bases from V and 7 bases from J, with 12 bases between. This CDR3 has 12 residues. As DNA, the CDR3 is TGTGCCAGCAGAATGACAGTCGGTGGCTACACCTTC. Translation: CASRMTVGGYTF.

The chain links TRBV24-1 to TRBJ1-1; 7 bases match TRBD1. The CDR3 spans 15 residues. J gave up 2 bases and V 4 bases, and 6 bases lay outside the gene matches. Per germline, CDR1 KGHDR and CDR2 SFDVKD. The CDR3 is CATSESRGGNTEAFF. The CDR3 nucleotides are TGTGCCACCAGTGAGAGCAGGGGGGGCAACACTGAAGCTTTCTTT.